This entry concerns a single T cell receptor (beta chain). J lost 1 base, V lost 5 bases, and 7 bases had no gene match. The CDR3 runs to 16 residues. Looked up from germline, CDR1 is SGHAT and CDR2 is FQNNGV. This specimen comes from a study of cytomegalovirus exposure and HLA in healthy donors. Study in general: From HLA-typed donors, an early data release held some 91 million unique TCRs.

In the PCR, 60 Vbeta and 13 Jbeta primers were used. Data came from immunoSEQ multiplex PCR; TCRdb stores just in-frame clones and leaves some out. The sample has 100,000 to 150,000 clones; roughly 80% are singletons. V is TRBV11-2 and J is TRBJ2-7; TRBD2 agrees at 11 bases. This TCR was sampled from a woman aged 55-70 years in good health and CMV-seronegative. Sequencing was performed on PBMCs. This chain's CDR3 is CASSLRLAGRSYEQYF. The CDR3 DNA reads as TGTGCCAGCAGCCTTAGACTAGCGGGGCGGTCCTACGAGCAGTACTTC. Together with reference TRBV11-2 and TRBJ2-7, the CDR3 gives the full variable domain: EAGVAQSPRYKIIEKRQSVAFWCNPISGHATLYWYQQILGQGPKLLIQFQNNGVVDDSQLPKDRFSAERLKGVDSTLKIQPAKLEDSAVYLCASSLRLAGRSYEQYFGPGTRLTVT.